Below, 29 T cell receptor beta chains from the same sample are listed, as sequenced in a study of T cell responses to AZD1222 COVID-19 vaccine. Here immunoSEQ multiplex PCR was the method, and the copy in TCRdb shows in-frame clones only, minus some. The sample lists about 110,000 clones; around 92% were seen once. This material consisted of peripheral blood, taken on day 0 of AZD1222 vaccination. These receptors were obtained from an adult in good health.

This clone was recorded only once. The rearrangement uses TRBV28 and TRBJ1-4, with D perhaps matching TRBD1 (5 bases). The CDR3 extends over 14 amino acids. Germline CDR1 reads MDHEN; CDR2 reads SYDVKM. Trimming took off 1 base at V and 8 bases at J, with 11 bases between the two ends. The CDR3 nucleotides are TGTGCCAGCAGTTTATTAGGGGAAGAGGAAAAACTGTTTTTT. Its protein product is CASSLLGEEEKLFF.

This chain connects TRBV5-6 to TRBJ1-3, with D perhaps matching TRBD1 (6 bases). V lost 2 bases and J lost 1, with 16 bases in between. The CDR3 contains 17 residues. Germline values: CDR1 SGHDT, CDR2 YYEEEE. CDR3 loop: CASSLTGLGYSGNTIYF. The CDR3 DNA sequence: TGTGCCAGCAGCTTAACAGGGTTGGGTTATTCTGGAAACACCATATATTTT.

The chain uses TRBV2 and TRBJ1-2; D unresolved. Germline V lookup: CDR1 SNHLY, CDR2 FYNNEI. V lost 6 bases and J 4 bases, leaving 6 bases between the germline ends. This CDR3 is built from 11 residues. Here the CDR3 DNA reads TGTGCCAGCAGGGTCAGCTATGGCTACACCTTC. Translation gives CASRVSYGYTF.

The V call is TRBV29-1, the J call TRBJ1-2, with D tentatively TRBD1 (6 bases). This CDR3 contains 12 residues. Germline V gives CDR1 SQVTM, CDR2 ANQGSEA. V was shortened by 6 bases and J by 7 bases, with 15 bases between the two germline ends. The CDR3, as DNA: TGCAGCGTAAGGGGGGGCCAGGGTGGCTACACCTTC. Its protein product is CSVRGGQGGYTF. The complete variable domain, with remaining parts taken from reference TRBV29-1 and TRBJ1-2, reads SAVISQKPSRDICQRGTSLTIQCQVDSQVTMMFWYRQQPGQSLTLIATANQGSEATYESGFVIDKFPISRPNLTFSTLTVSNMSPEDSSIYLCSVRGGQGGYTFGSGTRLTVV.

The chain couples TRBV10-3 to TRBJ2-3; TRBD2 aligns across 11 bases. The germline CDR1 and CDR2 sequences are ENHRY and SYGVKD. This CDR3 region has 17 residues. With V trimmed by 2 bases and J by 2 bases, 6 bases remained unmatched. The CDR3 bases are TGTGCCATCAGTGAGACTGGGACTAGCGGACACACAGATACGCAGTATTTT. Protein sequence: CAISETGTSGHTDTQYF.

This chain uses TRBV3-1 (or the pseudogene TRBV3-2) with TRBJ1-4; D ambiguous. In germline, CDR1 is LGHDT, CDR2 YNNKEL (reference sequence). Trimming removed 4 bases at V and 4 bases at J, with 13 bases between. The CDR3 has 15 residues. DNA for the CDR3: TGTGCCAGCAGCCGGACGCGCGTGGGTAATGAAAAACTGTTTTTT. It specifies CASSRTRVGNEKLFF.

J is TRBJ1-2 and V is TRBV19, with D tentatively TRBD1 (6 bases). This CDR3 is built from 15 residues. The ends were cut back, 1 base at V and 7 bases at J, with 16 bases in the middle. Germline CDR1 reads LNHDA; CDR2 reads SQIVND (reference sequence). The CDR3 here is CASSIADRGRSGYTF. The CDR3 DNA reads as TGTGCCAGTAGTATAGCCGACCGGGGGCGGAGTGGCTACACCTTC.

The CDR3 DNA reads as TGCGCCAGCAGCCAAAGGGGTACAGGGGGACCCCTCCACTTT. The encoded protein is CASSQRGTGGPLHF. This chain uses TRBV4-1 with TRBJ1-6, with 8 bases fitting TRBD1. The CDR3 totals 14 residues. V lost 2 bases and J lost 12; bases outside the gene matches: 6. Germline V gives CDR1 MGHRA, CDR2 YSYEKL.

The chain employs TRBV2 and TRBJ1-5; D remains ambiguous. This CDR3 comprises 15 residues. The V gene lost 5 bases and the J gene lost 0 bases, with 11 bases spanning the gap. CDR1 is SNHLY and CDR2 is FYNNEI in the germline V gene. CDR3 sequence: CASSLQIYSNQPQHF. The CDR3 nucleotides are TGTGCCAGCAGTCTACAGATCTATAGCAATCAGCCCCAGCATTTT.

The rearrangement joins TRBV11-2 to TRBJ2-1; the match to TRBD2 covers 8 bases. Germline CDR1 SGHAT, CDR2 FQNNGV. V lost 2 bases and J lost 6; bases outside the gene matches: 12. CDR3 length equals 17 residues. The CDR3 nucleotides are TGTGCCAGCAGCTTATTCGCGGGGGGCACAATGATCAATGAGCAGTTCTTC. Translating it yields CASSLFAGGTMINEQFF.

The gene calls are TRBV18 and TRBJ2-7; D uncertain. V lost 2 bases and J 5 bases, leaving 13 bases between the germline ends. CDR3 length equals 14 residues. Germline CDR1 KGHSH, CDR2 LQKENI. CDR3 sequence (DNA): TGTGCCAGCTCACCAGGGGTCCCTGCGGACGAGCAGTACTTC. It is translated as CASSPGVPADEQYF.

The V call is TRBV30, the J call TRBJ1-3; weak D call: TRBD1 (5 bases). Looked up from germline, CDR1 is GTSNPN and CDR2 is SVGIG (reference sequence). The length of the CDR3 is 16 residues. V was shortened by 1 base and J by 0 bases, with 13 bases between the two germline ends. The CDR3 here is CAWSAGTGFSGNTIYF. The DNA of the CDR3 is TGTGCCTGGAGTGCCGGGACCGGTTTCTCTGGAAACACCATATATTTT.

CDR3 amino acids: CASSLSGGYSNQPQHF. The CDR3 DNA reads TGTGCCAGCAGTTTATCAGGGGGATATAGCAATCAGCCCCAGCATTTT. The chain is built from TRBV27 and TRBJ1-5; weak D call: TRBD1 (6 bases). The germline CDR1 and CDR2 sequences are MNHEY and SMNVEV (reference sequence). The CDR3 is made up of 16 amino acids. Trimming stripped 0 bases from V and 0 bases from J, with 9 bases between.

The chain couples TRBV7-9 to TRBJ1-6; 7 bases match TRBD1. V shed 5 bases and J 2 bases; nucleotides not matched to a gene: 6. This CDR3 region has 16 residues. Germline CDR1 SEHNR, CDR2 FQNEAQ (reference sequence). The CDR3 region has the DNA TGTGCCAGCAGCGCCCGAGACAGGGCCTATAATTCACCCCTCCACTTT. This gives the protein CASSARDRAYNSPLHF.

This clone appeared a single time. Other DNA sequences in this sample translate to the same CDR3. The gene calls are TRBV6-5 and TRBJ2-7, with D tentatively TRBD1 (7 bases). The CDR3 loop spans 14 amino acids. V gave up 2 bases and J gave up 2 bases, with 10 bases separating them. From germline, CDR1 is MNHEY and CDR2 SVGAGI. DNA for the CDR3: TGTGCCAGCAGTTACGCCAGGGGGGCCTACGAGCAGTACTTC. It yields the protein CASSYARGAYEQYF.

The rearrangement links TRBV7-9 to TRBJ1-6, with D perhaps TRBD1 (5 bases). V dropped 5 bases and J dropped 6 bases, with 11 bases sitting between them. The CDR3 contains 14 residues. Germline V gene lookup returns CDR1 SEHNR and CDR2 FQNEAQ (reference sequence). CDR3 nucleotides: TGTGCCAGCAGCACGGGGCAGACTAATTCACCCCTCCACTTT. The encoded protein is CASSTGQTNSPLHF.

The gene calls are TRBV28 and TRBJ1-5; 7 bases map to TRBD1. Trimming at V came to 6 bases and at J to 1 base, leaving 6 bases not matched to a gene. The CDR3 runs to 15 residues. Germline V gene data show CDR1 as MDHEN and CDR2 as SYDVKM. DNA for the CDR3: TGTGCCAGCAGGACAAACAGGGGCAGCAATCAGCCCCAGCATTTT. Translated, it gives CASRTNRGSNQPQHF.

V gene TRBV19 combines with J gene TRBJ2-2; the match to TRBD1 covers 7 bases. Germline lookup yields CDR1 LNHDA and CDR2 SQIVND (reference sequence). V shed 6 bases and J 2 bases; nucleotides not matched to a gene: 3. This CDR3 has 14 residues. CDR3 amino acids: CASRPGGNTGELFF. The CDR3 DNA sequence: TGTGCCAGTAGGCCAGGGGGTAACACCGGGGAGCTGTTTTTT.

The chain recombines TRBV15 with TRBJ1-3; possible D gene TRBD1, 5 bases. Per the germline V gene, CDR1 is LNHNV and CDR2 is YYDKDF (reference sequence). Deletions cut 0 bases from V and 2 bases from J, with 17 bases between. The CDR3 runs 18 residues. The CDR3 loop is CATSRDRGRPYPGNTIYF. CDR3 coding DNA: TGTGCCACCAGCAGAGATCGGGGCAGGCCGTACCCTGGAAACACCATATATTTT.

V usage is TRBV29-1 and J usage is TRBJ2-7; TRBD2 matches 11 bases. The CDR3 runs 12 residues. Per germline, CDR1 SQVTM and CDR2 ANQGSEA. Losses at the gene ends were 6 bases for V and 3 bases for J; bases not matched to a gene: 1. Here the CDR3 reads CSVTSGIYEQYF. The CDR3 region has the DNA TGCAGCGTGACTAGCGGGATCTACGAGCAGTACTTC.

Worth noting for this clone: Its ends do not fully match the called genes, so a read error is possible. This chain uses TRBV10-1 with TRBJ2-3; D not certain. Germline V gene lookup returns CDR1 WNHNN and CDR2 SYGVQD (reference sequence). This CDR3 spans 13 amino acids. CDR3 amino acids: CASSEGRVKVSHF. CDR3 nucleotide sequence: TGCGCCAGCAGTGAAGGACGGGTTAAAGTTAGTCATTTT.

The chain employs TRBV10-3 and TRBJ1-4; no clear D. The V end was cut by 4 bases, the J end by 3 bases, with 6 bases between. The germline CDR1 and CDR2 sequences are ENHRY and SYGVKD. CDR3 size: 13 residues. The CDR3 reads CAISGQSNEKLFF. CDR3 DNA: TGTGCCATCAGTGGGCAGTCTAATGAAAAACTGTTTTTT.

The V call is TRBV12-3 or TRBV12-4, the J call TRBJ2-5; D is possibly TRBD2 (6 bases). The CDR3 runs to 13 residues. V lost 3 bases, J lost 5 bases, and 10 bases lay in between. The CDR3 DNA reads TGTGCCAGCAGTTTGACTAGATGGGAGACCCAGTACTTC. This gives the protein CASSLTRWETQYF.

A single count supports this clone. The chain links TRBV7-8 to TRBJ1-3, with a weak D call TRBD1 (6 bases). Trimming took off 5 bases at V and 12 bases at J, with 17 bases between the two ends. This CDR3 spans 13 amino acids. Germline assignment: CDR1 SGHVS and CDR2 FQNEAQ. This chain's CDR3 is CASSLGQTVDIYF. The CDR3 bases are TGTGCCAGCAGCCTCGGACAGACGGTAGACATATATTTT.

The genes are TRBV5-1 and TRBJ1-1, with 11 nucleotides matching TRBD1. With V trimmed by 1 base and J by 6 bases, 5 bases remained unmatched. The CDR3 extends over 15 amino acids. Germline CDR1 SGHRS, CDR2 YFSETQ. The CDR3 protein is CASSLWTGGSAEAFF. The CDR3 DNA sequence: TGCGCCAGCAGCTTGTGGACAGGGGGCAGCGCTGAAGCTTTCTTT.

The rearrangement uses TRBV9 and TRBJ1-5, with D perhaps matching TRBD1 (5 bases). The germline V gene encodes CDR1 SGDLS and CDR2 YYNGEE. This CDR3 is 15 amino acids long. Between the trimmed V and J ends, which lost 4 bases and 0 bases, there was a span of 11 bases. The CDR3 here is CASSPEGYSNQPQHF. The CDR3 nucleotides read TGTGCCAGCAGCCCCGAGGGGTATAGCAATCAGCCCCAGCATTTT.

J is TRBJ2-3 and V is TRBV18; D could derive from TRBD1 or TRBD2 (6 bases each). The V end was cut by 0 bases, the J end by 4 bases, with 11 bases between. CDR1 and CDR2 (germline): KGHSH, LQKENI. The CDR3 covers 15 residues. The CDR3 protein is CASSPPGAGSDTQYF. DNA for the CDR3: TGTGCCAGCTCACCACCGGGGGCGGGGTCAGATACGCAGTATTTT.

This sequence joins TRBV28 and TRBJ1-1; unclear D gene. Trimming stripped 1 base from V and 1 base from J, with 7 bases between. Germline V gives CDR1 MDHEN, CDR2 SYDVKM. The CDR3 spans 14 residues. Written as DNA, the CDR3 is TGTGCCAGCAGTTTATTAGCAGGGAACACTGAAGCTTTCTTT. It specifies CASSLLAGNTEAFF.

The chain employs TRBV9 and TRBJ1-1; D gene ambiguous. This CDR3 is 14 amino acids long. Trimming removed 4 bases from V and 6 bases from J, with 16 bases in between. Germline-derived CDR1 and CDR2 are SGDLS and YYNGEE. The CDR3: CASSTTGGSAEAFF. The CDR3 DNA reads TGTGCCAGCAGCACGACGGGTGGTAGCGCTGAAGCTTTCTTT.